The present T cell receptor beta chain was sequenced within a study of cytomegalovirus exposure and HLA in healthy donors. Study information: The roughly 100 million unique TCR beta sequences, from about 170 million T cells, were found by an earlier analysis. Within the Caucasian-associated ancestry cluster were under 85% of the approximately 390 genotyped donors. The study's findings and limits: According to a later analysis, most TCR beta chains associated with CMV appeared HLA-restricted. About 87% or about 30% of the time was how often most TCR beta V segments were productive, according to an earlier analysis.

Germline V gene data show CDR1 as SNHLY and CDR2 as FYNNEI. The CDR3 covers 15 residues. Germline trimming cut 4 bases from V and 5 bases from J; bases unmatched to any gene: 7. Comments on this clone: Its matching antigen is unknown.

The PCR was carried out with 60 Vbeta primers and 13 Jbeta primers. Assay used: immunoSEQ multiplex PCR; TCRdb lists only in-frame clones, some missing. This table holds about 160,000 clones, roughly 90% found once. The chain has TRBV2 and TRBJ2-5; 10 bases agree with TRBD2. Sequencing was performed on PBMCs. This clonotype was sampled from a young woman in good health and CMV-seronegative. This chain's CDR3 is CASSGSGGVMETQYF. CDR3 DNA: TGTGCCAGCAGTGGAAGCGGGGGGGTTATGGAGACCCAGTACTTC.